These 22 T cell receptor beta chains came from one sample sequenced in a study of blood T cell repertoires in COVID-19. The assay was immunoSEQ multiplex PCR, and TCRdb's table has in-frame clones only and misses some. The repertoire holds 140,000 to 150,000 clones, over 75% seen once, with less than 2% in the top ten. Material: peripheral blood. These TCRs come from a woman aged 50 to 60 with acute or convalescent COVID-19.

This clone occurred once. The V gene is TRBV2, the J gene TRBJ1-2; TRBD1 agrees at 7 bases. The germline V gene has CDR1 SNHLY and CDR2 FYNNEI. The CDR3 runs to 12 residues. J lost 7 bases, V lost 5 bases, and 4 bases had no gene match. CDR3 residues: CASSTGEAGYTF. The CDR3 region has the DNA TGTGCCAGCAGTACAGGGGAGGCTGGCTACACCTTC.

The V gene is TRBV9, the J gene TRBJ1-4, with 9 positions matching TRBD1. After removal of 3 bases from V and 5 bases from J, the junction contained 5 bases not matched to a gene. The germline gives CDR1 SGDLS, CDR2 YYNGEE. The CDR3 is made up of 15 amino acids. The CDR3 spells CASSGRDRANEKLFF. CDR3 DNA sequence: TGTGCCAGCAGCGGGAGGGACAGGGCCAATGAAAAACTGTTTTTT.

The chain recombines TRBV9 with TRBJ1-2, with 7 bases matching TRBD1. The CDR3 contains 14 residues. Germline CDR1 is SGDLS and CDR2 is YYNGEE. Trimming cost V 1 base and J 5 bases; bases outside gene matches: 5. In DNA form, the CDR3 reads TGTGCCAGCAGCGTAACCGACAGGGAGTATGGCTACACCTTC. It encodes CASSVTDREYGYTF.

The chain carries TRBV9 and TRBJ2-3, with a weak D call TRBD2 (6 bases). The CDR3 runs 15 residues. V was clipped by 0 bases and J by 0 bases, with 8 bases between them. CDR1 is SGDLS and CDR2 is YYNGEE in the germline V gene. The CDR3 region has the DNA TGTGCCAGCAGCGTAGCTGGGAGGAGCACAGATACGCAGTATTTT. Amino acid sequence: CASSVAGRSTDTQYF. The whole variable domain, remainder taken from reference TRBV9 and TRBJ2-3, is DSGVTQTPKHLITATGQRVTLRCSPRSGDLSVYWYQQSLDQGLQFLIQYYNGEERAKGNILERFSAQQFPDLHSELNLSSLELGDSALYFCASSVAGRSTDTQYFGPGTRLTVL.

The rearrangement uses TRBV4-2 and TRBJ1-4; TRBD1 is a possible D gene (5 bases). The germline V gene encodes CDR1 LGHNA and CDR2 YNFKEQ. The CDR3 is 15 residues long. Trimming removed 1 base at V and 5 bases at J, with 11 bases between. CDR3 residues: CASSQAGLWNEKLFF. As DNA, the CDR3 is TGTGCCAGCAGCCAAGCAGGGTTGTGGAATGAAAAACTGTTTTTT.

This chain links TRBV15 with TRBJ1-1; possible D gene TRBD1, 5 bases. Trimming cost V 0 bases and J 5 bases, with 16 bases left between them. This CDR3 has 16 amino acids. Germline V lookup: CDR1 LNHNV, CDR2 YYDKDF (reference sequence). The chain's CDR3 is CATSRDGSRAGTEAFF. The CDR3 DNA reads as TGTGCCACCAGCAGAGATGGGTCCAGGGCGGGGACTGAAGCTTTCTTT.

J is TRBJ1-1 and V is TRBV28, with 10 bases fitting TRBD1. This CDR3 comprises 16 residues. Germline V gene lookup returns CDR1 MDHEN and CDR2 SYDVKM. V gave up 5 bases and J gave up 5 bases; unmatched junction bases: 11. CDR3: CASSPPTGGRSTEAFF. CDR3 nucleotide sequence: TGTGCCAGCAGTCCCCCGACAGGGGGCAGGAGTACTGAAGCTTTCTTT.

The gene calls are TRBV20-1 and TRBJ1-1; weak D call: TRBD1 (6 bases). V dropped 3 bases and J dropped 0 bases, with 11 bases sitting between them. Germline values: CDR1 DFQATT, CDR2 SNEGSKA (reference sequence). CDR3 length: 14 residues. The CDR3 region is CSASLDSMNTEAFF. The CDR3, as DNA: TGCAGTGCTAGTCTGGACAGCATGAACACTGAAGCTTTCTTT.

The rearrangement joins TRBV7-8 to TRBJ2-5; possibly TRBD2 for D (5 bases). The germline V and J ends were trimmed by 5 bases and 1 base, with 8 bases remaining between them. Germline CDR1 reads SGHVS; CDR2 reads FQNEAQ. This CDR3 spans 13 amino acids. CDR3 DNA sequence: TGTGCCAGCAGCCGGACTCCCCAAGAGACCCAGTACTTC. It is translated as CASSRTPQETQYF.

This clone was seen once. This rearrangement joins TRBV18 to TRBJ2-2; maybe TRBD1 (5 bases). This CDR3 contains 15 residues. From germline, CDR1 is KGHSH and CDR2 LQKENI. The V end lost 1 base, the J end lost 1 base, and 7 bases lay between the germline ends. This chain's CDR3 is CASSPQGQNTGELFF. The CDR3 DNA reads TGTGCCAGCTCACCACAGGGGCAGAACACCGGGGAGCTGTTTTTT.

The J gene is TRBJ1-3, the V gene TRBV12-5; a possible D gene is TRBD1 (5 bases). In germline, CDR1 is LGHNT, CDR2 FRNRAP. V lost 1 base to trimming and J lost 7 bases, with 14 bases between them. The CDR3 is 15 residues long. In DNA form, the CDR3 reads TGTGCTAGTGGTTTGGCCGCGCAGGAGGGGAACACCATATATTTT. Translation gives CASGLAAQEGNTIYF.

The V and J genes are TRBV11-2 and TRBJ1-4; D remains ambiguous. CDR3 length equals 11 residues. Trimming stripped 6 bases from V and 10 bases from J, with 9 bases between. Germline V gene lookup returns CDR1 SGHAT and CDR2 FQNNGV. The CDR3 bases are TGTGCCAGCAGTCGCCGGGGAAAACTGTTTTTT. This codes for CASSRRGKLFF.

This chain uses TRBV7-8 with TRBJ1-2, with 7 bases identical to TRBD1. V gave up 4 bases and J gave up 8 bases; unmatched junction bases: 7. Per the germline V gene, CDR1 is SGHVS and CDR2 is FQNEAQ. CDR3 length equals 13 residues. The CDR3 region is CASSYLPGQGYTF. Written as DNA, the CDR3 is TGTGCCAGCAGCTATTTACCGGGACAGGGCTACACCTTC.

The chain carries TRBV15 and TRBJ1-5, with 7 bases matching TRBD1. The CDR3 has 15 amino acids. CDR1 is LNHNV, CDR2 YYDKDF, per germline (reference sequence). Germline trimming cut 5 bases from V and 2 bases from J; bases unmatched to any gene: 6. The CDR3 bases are TGTGCCACCAGCCAAATTCAGGGGGGCAATCAGCCCCAGCATTTT. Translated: CATSQIQGGNQPQHF.

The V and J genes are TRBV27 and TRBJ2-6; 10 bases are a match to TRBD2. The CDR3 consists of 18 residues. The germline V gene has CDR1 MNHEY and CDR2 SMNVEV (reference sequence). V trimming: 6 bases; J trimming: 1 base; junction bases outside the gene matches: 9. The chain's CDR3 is CASRELAGALSGANVLTF. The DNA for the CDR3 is TGTGCCAGCAGGGAGCTAGCGGGAGCATTATCTGGGGCCAACGTCCTGACTTTC.

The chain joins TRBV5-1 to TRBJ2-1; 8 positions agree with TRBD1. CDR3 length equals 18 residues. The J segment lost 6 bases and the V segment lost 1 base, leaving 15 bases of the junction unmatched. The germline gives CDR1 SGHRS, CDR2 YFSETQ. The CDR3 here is CASSLLVGWQGAINEQFF. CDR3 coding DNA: TGCGCCAGCAGCTTGTTGGTTGGTTGGCAGGGGGCTATCAATGAGCAGTTCTTC. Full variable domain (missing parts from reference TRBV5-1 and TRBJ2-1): KAGVTQTPRYLIKTRGQQVTLSCSPISGHRSVSWYQQTPGQGLQFLFEYFSETQRNKGNFPGRFSGRQFSNSRSEMNVSTLELGDSALYLCASSLLVGWQGAINEQFFGPGTRLTVL.

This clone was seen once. The CDR3 DNA follows: TGTCCCCTTGTAGCGGGAGTCCACTACAATGAGCAGTTCTTC. Its translation is CPLVAGVHYNEQFF. V is TRBV27 and J is TRBJ2-1, with 9 nucleotides matching TRBD2. The CDR3 contains 14 residues. Germline values: CDR1 MNHEY, CDR2 SMNVEV (reference sequence).

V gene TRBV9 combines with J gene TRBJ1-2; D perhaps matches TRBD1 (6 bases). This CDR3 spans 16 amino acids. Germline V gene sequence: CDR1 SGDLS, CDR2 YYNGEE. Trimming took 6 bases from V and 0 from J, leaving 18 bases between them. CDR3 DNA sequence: TGTGCCAGCACCCCTGGGCGGGGGGCTCCTAACTATGGCTACACCTTC. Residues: CASTPGRGAPNYGYTF.

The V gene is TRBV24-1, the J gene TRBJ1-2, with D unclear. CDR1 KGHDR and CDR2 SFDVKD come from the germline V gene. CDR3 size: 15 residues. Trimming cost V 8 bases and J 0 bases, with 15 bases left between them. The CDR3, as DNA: TGTGCCACCACCCCTTCGAGGTCCTCTAACTATGGCTACACCTTC. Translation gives CATTPSRSSNYGYTF.

In nucleotides, the CDR3 is TGTGCCAGCAGCCCTTATAGCGGGGGGACCTTGTCCTACGAGCAGTACTTC. Amino acids: CASSPYSGGTLSYEQYF. The chain has TRBV7-9 and TRBJ2-7; 10 nucleotides line up with TRBD2. From germline, CDR1 is SEHNR and CDR2 FQNEAQ (reference sequence). V gave up 5 bases and J gave up 1 base; unmatched junction bases: 11. The length of the CDR3 is 17 residues. Drawing the rest from reference TRBV7-9 and TRBJ2-7, the complete variable domain is DTGVSQNPRHKITKRGQNVTFRCDPISEHNRLYWYRQTLGQGPEFLTYFQNEAQLEKSRLLSDRFSAERPKGSFSTLEIQRTEQGDSAMYLCASSPYSGGTLSYEQYFGPGTRLTVT.

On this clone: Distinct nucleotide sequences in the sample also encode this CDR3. In DNA form, the CDR3 reads TGTGCCAGCTCACTGGGACAGGGGAACACTGAAGCTTTCTTT. Translating it yields CASSLGQGNTEAFF. The gene calls are TRBV18 and TRBJ1-1, with 9 positions matching TRBD1. Germline V lookup: CDR1 KGHSH, CDR2 LQKENI. This CDR3 has 14 residues. J was trimmed by 1 base and V by 4 bases; bases with no gene match: 1.

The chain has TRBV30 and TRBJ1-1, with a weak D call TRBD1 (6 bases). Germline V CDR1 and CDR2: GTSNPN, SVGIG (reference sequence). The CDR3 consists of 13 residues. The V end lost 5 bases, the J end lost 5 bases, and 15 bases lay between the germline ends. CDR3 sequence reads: CAWGRGGGTEAFF. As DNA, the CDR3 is TGTGCCTGGGGCCGGGGAGGGGGGACTGAAGCTTTCTTT.